The 7 T cell receptor beta chains below all came from one sample that was sequenced in a study of T cell responses to AZD1222 COVID-19 vaccine. Profiling relied on immunoSEQ multiplex PCR, and the TCRdb table lists in-frame clones only, not all of them. Among over 200,000 clones listed, 90% to 95% were seen once. Here the sequenced sample was peripheral blood, taken 28 days after the second dose of the MenACWY control vaccine. These receptors were obtained from an adult who received the MenACWY meningococcal vaccine as a control.

The chain couples TRBV30 to TRBJ2-1; 7 bases fit TRBD1. Germline V gene data show CDR1 as GTSNPN and CDR2 as SVGIG (reference sequence). The CDR3 has 12 residues. V shed 2 bases, J shed 7 bases, and the junction held 2 bases outside the gene matches. The CDR3: CAWSRQGNEQFF. CDR3 nucleotide sequence: TGTGCCTGGAGTCGACAGGGAAATGAGCAGTTCTTC.

The chain recombines TRBV28 with TRBJ2-5, with 8 bases that match TRBD1. CDR1 MDHEN and CDR2 SYDVKM come from the germline V gene. Unmatched junction bases numbered 1, after V lost 3 bases and J lost 1 base. The CDR3 loop spans 14 amino acids. For the CDR3, the DNA is TGTGCCAGCAGTTTGACAGGGGTCCAAGAGACCCAGTACTTC. It specifies CASSLTGVQETQYF.

This clone was recorded only once. The chain joins TRBV4-1 to TRBJ1-1, with D possibly being TRBD1 (5 bases). The CDR3 totals 15 residues. Trimming cost V 3 bases and J 4 bases, with 15 bases left between them. The germline V gene encodes CDR1 MGHRA and CDR2 YSYEKL. The CDR3 loop reads CASSQAGQGFTEAFF. As DNA, the CDR3 is TGCGCCAGCAGCCAGGCTGGGCAGGGCTTCACTGAAGCTTTCTTT.

The rearrangement uses TRBV19 and TRBJ1-1, with 8 bases matching TRBD1. In germline, CDR1 is LNHDA, CDR2 SQIVND (reference sequence). This CDR3 contains 15 residues. Losses at the gene ends were 5 bases for V and 5 bases for J; bases not matched to a gene: 10. The CDR3 bases are TGTGCCAGTAGTCTTCAAACAGGGGGTTGGACTGAAGCTTTCTTT. Protein: CASSLQTGGWTEAFF.

A single count supports this clone. The chain recombines TRBV9 with TRBJ2-3; D remains unclear. CDR1 is SGDLS, CDR2 YYNGEE, per germline. This CDR3 comprises 14 residues. Between the trimmed V and J ends, which lost 3 bases and 3 bases, there was a span of 11 bases. The CDR3 bases are TGTGCCAGCAGCGCCCAGACCCGTACAGATACGCAGTATTTT. Encoded protein: CASSAQTRTDTQYF.

The gene calls are TRBV4-1 and TRBJ1-2, with no clear D. The CDR3 covers 16 residues. Deletions cut 0 bases from V and 0 bases from J, with 11 bases between. Germline V gene lookup returns CDR1 MGHRA and CDR2 YSYEKL. This CDR3 is CASSQDGQVANYGYTF. CDR3 nucleotide sequence: TGCGCCAGCAGCCAAGATGGCCAGGTCGCTAACTATGGCTACACCTTC.

The chain has TRBV28 and TRBJ2-1, with TRBD2 matching 9 bases. The CDR3 has 16 residues. The germline V gene encodes CDR1 MDHEN and CDR2 SYDVKM. V dropped 7 bases and J dropped 8; count of bases not matched to a gene: 15. The DNA of the CDR3 is TGTGCCAGCACCCTGGGGACTAGCCGGGTTCTCGATGAGCAGTTCTTC. Its protein product is CASTLGTSRVLDEQFF. Complete variable domain (other parts from reference TRBV28 and TRBJ2-1): DVKVTQSSRYLVKRTGEKVFLECVQDMDHENMFWYRQDPGLGLRLIYFSYDVKMKEKGDIPEGYSVSREKKERFSLILESASTNQTSMYLCASTLGTSRVLDEQFFGPGTRLTVL.